This T cell receptor (beta chain) was retrieved from a study of blood T cell repertoires in COVID-19. The method was immunoSEQ multiplex PCR; TCRdb's version includes in-frame clones alone and lacks a portion of them. Here the sample spans 150,000 to 200,000 clones, around 94% being singletons. Trimming stripped 4 bases from V and 4 bases from J, with 13 bases between. Germline V CDR1 and CDR2: MGHRA, YSYEKL. This CDR3 spans 15 amino acids. The chain links TRBV4-1 to TRBJ2-2, with D perhaps TRBD2 (6 bases). Sequences were obtained from peripheral blood. The receptor comes from a man aged 30-40 years with COVID-19, enrolled during active disease. The CDR3: CASSPPVGGTGELFF. The CDR3 DNA is TGCGCCAGCAGCCCCCCAGTGGGAGGCACCGGGGAGCTGTTTTTT.